The 25 T cell receptor beta chains presented below share a single source sample, sequenced in a study of CD8 T cells in ankylosing spondylitis (dated by TCRdb to the late 2010s). Library preparation was by 5' RACE. These reads were obtained on an Illumina HiSeq 2500. TCRdb trimmed the raw reads at Q25, called clones with MiXCR and kept productive beta chains. Each record represents a unique CDR3 protein, reported with the most common genes and DNA among its rows. This sample gives around 340,000 distinct CDR3 sequences in total; 14% to 15% of them show up just once. The leading ten clones occupy around 0.99% of the sample. The sequencing input was blood, either unsorted or a sorted T cell fraction (not recorded which). The receptors were gathered from a male donor with ankylosing spondylitis or in good health (not recorded which).

The chain joins TRBV7-2 to TRBJ2-1, with a possible D match to TRBD2 (5 bases). Germline V lookup: CDR1 SGHTA, CDR2 FQGNSA. This CDR3 is built from 14 residues. V lost 5 bases and J 9 bases, leaving 17 bases between the germline ends. CDR3 region: CASSPRTPTSEQFF. Here the CDR3 DNA reads TGTGCCAGCAGCCCCCGGACTCCTACCAGTGAGCAGTTCTTC.

In its sample, this clonotype was seen many times. The CDR3 nucleotides are TGTGCCAGCAGCCAAGCGGGCGGGAGATACACAGATACGCAGTATTTT. It is translated as CASSQAGGRYTDTQYF. The chain has TRBV3-1 and TRBJ2-3, with 7 nucleotides matching TRBD2. The CDR3 contains 16 residues. The trim removed 1 base at V and 2 bases at J, leaving 6 bases unmatched. Per germline, CDR1 LGHDT and CDR2 YNNKEL (reference sequence).

The sample holds a few counts of this clonotype. This chain uses TRBV7-2 with TRBJ2-4; D remains ambiguous. The CDR3 is made up of 13 amino acids. Germline V gene sequence: CDR1 SGHTA, CDR2 FQGNSA. The V end was cut by 5 bases, the J end by 9 bases, with 14 bases between. The CDR3 here is CASSHPEPGIQYF. CDR3 bases: TGTGCCAGCAGCCACCCCGAGCCGGGCATTCAGTACTTC.

There are a few counts of this clonotype. The CDR3 spells CASSLGQANNEQFF. The CDR3, as DNA: TGTGCCAGCAGCCTTGGACAGGCAAACAATGAGCAGTTCTTC. This sequence joins TRBV7-7 and TRBJ2-1; 7 bases are a match to TRBD1. The trim removed 5 bases at V and 5 bases at J, leaving 6 bases unmatched. The germline V gene has CDR1 SSHAT and CDR2 FNYEAQ (reference sequence). The CDR3 loop spans 14 amino acids.

V usage is TRBV7-2 and J usage is TRBJ1-3; D uncertain. The V and J ends lost 5 bases and 5 bases respectively, with 4 bases between them. This CDR3 spans 11 amino acids. Germline CDR1 is SGHTA and CDR2 is FQGNSA. The CDR3 loop is CASSRRNTIYF. CDR3 bases: TGTGCCAGCAGCCGGCGAAACACCATATATTTT. Filled out from reference TRBV7-2 and TRBJ1-3, the complete variable domain reads GAGVSQSPSNKVTEKGKDVELRCDPISGHTALYWYRQSLGQGLEFLIYFQGNSAPDKSGLPSDRFSAERTGGSVSTLTIQRTQQEDSAVYLCASSRRNTIYFGEGSWLTVV.

The CDR3 spells CASSAGDYNSPLHF. DNA for the CDR3: TGTGCCAGCAGCGCGGGAGATTATAATTCACCCCTCCACTTT. This chain links TRBV2 with TRBJ1-6; D is uncertain. The V and J ends lost 6 bases and 4 bases respectively, with 10 bases between them. The CDR3 is 14 amino acids. Germline V gives CDR1 SNHLY, CDR2 FYNNEI.

The chain is built from TRBV29-1 and TRBJ2-1; a possible D gene is TRBD2 (7 bases). Trimming stripped 2 bases from V and 9 bases from J, with 8 bases between. This CDR3 is built from 11 residues. Germline V gene sequence: CDR1 SQVTM, CDR2 ANQGSEA. This chain's CDR3 is CSVERGGEQFF. The DNA for the CDR3 is TGCAGCGTTGAAAGGGGGGGTGAGCAGTTCTTC.

This clonotype was picked up a small number of times. V gene TRBV29-1 combines with J gene TRBJ2-2, with TRBD2 identical over 7 bases. The ends lost 7 bases at V and 1 base at J; junction bases unmatched: 6. Looked up from germline, CDR1 is SQVTM and CDR2 is ANQGSEA. The CDR3 spans 14 residues. In DNA form, the CDR3 reads TGCAGCGGCGGGAGCTTCGGGAACACCGGGGAGCTGTTTTTT. This encodes CSGGSFGNTGELFF.

This clonotype was seen only a few times. This chain connects TRBV5-1 to TRBJ1-2; 8 nucleotides agree with TRBD1. The CDR3 contains 13 residues. The J segment lost 7 bases and the V segment lost 4 bases, leaving 6 bases of the junction unmatched. Per germline, CDR1 SGHRS and CDR2 YFSETQ. In DNA, the CDR3 is TGCGCCAGCAGCATCTCCGGGACAGGTGGCTACACCTTC. Residues: CASSISGTGGYTF.

This clonotype showed up just a few times. J is TRBJ2-6 and V is TRBV19, with no clear D. This CDR3 spans 16 amino acids. V was pared by 4 bases and J by 0 bases, with 10 bases between. Germline V gives CDR1 LNHDA, CDR2 SQIVND (reference sequence). This CDR3 reads CASSKGSLSGANVLTF. Written as DNA, the CDR3 is TGTGCCAGTAGTAAGGGATCTCTCTCTGGGGCCAACGTCCTGACTTTC. The full variable domain, in which reference TRBV19 and TRBJ2-6 provide the parts outside the CDR3, is DGGITQSPKYLFRKEGQNVTLSCEQNLNHDAMYWYRQDPGQGLRLIYYSQIVNDFQKGDIAEGYSVSREKKESFPLTVTSAQKNPTAFYLCASSKGSLSGANVLTFGAGSRLTVL.

V gene TRBV5-1 combines with J gene TRBJ2-5, with 9 positions matching TRBD1. The CDR3 has 17 residues. Germline V CDR1 and CDR2: SGHRS, YFSETQ. Trimming removed 4 bases from V and 2 bases from J; junction bases left unmatched: 12. DNA of the CDR3: TGCGCCAGCAGCACCGGGACAGGGACGATGATACAAGAGACCCAGTACTTC. Encoded protein: CASSTGTGTMIQETQYF.

V is TRBV7-2 and J is TRBJ2-7; 8 nucleotides agree with TRBD1. Trimming took 5 bases from V and 13 from J; bases not matched to a gene: 10. CDR1 is SGHTA, CDR2 FQGNSA, per germline. The CDR3 consists of 12 residues. CDR3 protein: CASSADRVSHYF. In DNA, the CDR3 is TGTGCCAGCAGCGCGGACAGGGTTTCGCACTACTTC.

This clonotype was counted a few times. The chain recombines TRBV10-3 with TRBJ2-1, with a possible D match to TRBD2 (8 bases). Germline V lookup: CDR1 ENHRY, CDR2 SYGVKD. Trimming took 7 bases from V and 7 from J, leaving 17 bases between them. The CDR3 is 14 residues long. CDR3 sequence (DNA): TGTGCCATCACTCAAGGGGGCGGGGGGAATGAGCAGTTCTTC. Translating it yields CAITQGGGGNEQFF.

The rearrangement uses TRBV20-1 and TRBJ2-3; 9 nucleotides line up with TRBD1. J lost 2 bases, V lost 2 bases, and 5 bases had no gene match. CDR1 and CDR2 (germline): DFQATT, SNEGSKA (reference sequence). The CDR3 is 15 amino acids. The CDR3 is CSARTGTGNTDTQYF. Written as DNA, the CDR3 is TGCAGTGCTAGAACTGGGACAGGGAACACAGATACGCAGTATTTT.

This clonotype was found a few times. This rearrangement joins TRBV5-1 to TRBJ2-1, with 9 bases matching TRBD1. There are 17 residues in the CDR3. Germline lookup yields CDR1 SGHRS and CDR2 YFSETQ. Unmatched junction bases numbered 14, after V lost 3 bases and J lost 7 bases. The chain's CDR3 is CASSSRIPGQGRNEQFF. CDR3 coding DNA: TGCGCCAGCAGCTCGCGAATCCCGGGACAGGGAAGGAATGAGCAGTTCTTC.

The sample holds a few counts of this clonotype. V usage is TRBV20-1 and J usage is TRBJ2-3, with 16 bases identical to TRBD2. Per germline, CDR1 DFQATT and CDR2 SNEGSKA (reference sequence). The CDR3 contains 20 residues. V lost 1 base to trimming and J lost 4 bases; unmatched junction nucleotides: 14. In nucleotides, the CDR3 is TGCAGTGCTAGAGTTATCCCCGGGACTAGCGGGAGGGCCTTTCCAGATACGCAGTATTTT. Protein: CSARVIPGTSGRAFPDTQYF.

This clonotype was counted a few times. V is TRBV13 and J is TRBJ2-7; D is unresolved. Germline V lookup: CDR1 PRHDT, CDR2 FYEKMQ (reference sequence). The CDR3 covers 14 residues. Trimming stripped 5 bases from V and 4 bases from J, with 15 bases between. CDR3 nucleotide sequence: TGTGCCAGCAGCCCCCCCCTGGCCAAGTACGAGCAGTACTTC. Translated: CASSPPLAKYEQYF.

The rearrangement links TRBV5-6 to TRBJ1-2; D gene uncertain. Trimming shortened V by 0 bases and J by 14 bases, and 11 bases separated the two germline ends. Germline loops: CDR1 SGHDT, CDR2 YYEEEE. This CDR3 has 11 residues. The CDR3 DNA reads TGTGCCAGCAGCTTGGGGCAGACTGGGACCTTC. Translation: CASSLGQTGTF.

This clonotype was recorded many times. The chain is built from TRBV29-1 and TRBJ2-1; 9 bases agree with TRBD1. The CDR3 spans 13 residues. Germline V gene data show CDR1 as SQVTM and CDR2 as ANQGSEA. V lost 3 bases to trimming and J lost 7 bases; unmatched junction nucleotides: 4. The CDR3 here is CSVETDRGNEQFF. CDR3 DNA sequence: TGCAGCGTTGAGACCGACAGGGGGAATGAGCAGTTCTTC.

The sample holds many counts of this clonotype. The chain uses TRBV9 and TRBJ1-5, with D maybe TRBD1 (6 bases). This CDR3 has 15 amino acids. Germline V gene lookup returns CDR1 SGDLS and CDR2 YYNGEE. V lost 0 bases to trimming and J lost 7 bases, with 14 bases between them. The CDR3 DNA reads as TGTGCCAGCAGCGTAGATGCGTCCAGGGGACAGCCCCAGCATTTT. The encoded protein is CASSVDASRGQPQHF.

The chain couples TRBV7-2 to TRBJ2-1, with 11 bases matching TRBD1. Germline V gene sequence: CDR1 SGHTA, CDR2 FQGNSA. CDR3 length: 16 amino acids. Trimming cost V 8 bases and J 6 bases; bases outside gene matches: 12. The CDR3 reads CASSIAGTGGPNEQFF. The CDR3 DNA reads TGTGCCAGCTCCATTGCCGGGACAGGGGGACCCAATGAGCAGTTCTTC.

This clonotype was detected a few times. This chain connects TRBV29-1 to TRBJ2-7; 9 nucleotides line up with TRBD1. The junction had 12 bases not matched to a gene; V was cut back by 5 bases and J by 7 bases. Germline values: CDR1 SQVTM, CDR2 ANQGSEA. The CDR3 length is 14 residues. The DNA of the CDR3 is TGCAGCGTTACCACCGGGACAGGGTGGAGGGAGCAGTACTTC. Its protein product is CSVTTGTGWREQYF.

This clonotype turned up a few times. The gene calls are TRBV20-1 and TRBJ2-5; D is ambiguous. Germline loops: CDR1 DFQATT, CDR2 SNEGSKA (reference sequence). V lost 3 bases to trimming and J lost 5 bases, with 4 bases between them. The CDR3 contains 10 residues. The CDR3 nucleotides are TGCAGTGCTAGCGTCGAGACCCAGTACTTC. This codes for CSASVETQYF.

This chain connects TRBV6-1 to TRBJ2-3; 10 nucleotides match TRBD1. The length of the CDR3 is 16 residues. V shed 6 bases and J 1 base; nucleotides not matched to a gene: 7. In germline, CDR1 is MNHNS, CDR2 SASEGT. In nucleotides, the CDR3 is TGTGCCAGCAGGGACAGGGGGTCCTTTCGCACAGATACGCAGTATTTT. Protein product: CASRDRGSFRTDTQYF.

The CDR3, as DNA: TGTGCCAGCAGCCGAGGTGGGGGCTCGGCCTCCACAGATACGCAGTATTTT. Encoded protein: CASSRGGGSASTDTQYF. The chain uses TRBV6-2 or TRBV6-3 and TRBJ2-3; a possible D gene is TRBD1 (6 bases). CDR1 and CDR2 from the germline V gene are MNHEY and SVGEGT. The CDR3 is 17 residues long. Trimming pared 6 bases from V and 2 bases from J, leaving 21 bases between.